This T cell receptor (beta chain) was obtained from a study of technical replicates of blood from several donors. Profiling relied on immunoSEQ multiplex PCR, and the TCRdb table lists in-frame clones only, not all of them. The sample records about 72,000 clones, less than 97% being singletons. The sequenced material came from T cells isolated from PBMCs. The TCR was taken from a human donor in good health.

DNA for the CDR3: TGTGCCAGCAGTTCCAGACTAGCGGGAGCGGTAGATACGCAGTATTTT. This sequence encodes CASSSRLAGAVDTQYF. This rearrangement joins TRBV27 to TRBJ2-3; 12 bases match TRBD2. Germline loops: CDR1 MNHEY, CDR2 SMNVEV (reference sequence). The J segment lost 5 bases and the V segment lost 4 bases, leaving 7 bases of the junction unmatched. This CDR3 spans 16 amino acids.